The sequence of this T cell receptor (beta chain) was determined in a study of blood T cell repertoires in COVID-19. Whole-study context: Researchers got acute and convalescent COVID-19 samples from the United States, Italy and Spain. In each case, the material was cDNA or gDNA derived from T cells, B-cell-depleted T cells, or PBMCs.

The CDR3 consists of 14 residues. Germline V gene data show CDR1 as MNHNY and CDR2 as SVGAGI (reference sequence). With 7 bases removed from V and 3 bases from J, the gap between germline ends came to 13 bases. In the authors' workflow: Researchers report that nucleated cell counts were estimated from reference gene primer amplification. The protocol was immunoSEQ multiplex PCR, while the TCRdb copy is restricted to in-frame clones and leaves out a portion. That table furnishes V, J and clone size, whereas the DNA furnished D and trimming. Of approximately 330,000 clones in the sample, 85% to 90% were seen once. Seattle's cohort entered during active infection and was followed longitudinally.

Sequenced input: peripheral blood. The TCR comes from a woman aged 40 to 55 with COVID-19, enrolled during active disease. This sequence joins TRBV6-6 and TRBJ1-3; D might be TRBD1 (5 bases). In DNA, the CDR3 is TGTGCCAGCACGACCGGGGGAGTTGGAAACACCATATATTTT. Encoded protein: CASTTGGVGNTIYF.